A selection of T cell receptor beta chains follows, all from one sample in a study of blood T cell repertoires in COVID-19. Repertoires were generated with immunoSEQ multiplex PCR, while TCRdb's copy carries only in-frame clones and drops some. Of 160,000 or so clones listed, 70% to 85% are singletons. Sequencing was done on a sample of PBMCs or T cells enriched from blood (not recorded which). The source of these receptors is a man aged 50 to 59 who had recovered from COVID-19. The CDR3 runs from the conserved cysteine through the conserved F or W. Fields, in order: J gene, D gene, clone size, V gene, CDR3 DNA, CDR3 protein. D genes are given only for firm matches. Only some rows state a clone size, as once, few, many or a class for expanded clones.

>TRBJ2-1|TRBD2|-|TRBV20-1
TGCAGTGCTAGTGGGGTACTAGCGGACAATGAGCAGTTCTTC
CSASGVLADNEQFF
>TRBJ1-1|TRBD1|-|TRBV5-1
TGCGCCAGCAGCTCGAGGGGGACAGGGGGACTCACTGAAGCTTTCTTT
CASSSRGTGGLTEAFF
>TRBJ1-1|-|few|TRBV2
TGTGCCAGCAGGGAACAGGGAGGTAGGACTGAAGCTTTCTTT
CASREQGGRTEAFF
>TRBJ1-4|-|-|TRBV11-2
TGTGCCAGCAGCAAAGACCCCACAGGCCACGGGGAAAAACTGTTTTTT
CASSKDPTGHGEKLFF
>TRBJ1-5|-|-|TRBV18
TGTGCCAGCTCGAGGGGGGGAATCAGGCCCCAGCATTTT
CASSRGGIRPQHF
>TRBJ1-2|-|-|TRBV2
TGTGCCAGCACACCTTTGAGAGAAAACCCAGGGGGCTACACCTTC
CASTPLRENPGGYTF
>TRBJ1-5|-|once|TRBV7-9
TGTGCCAGCAGCTTAGGGGCCCTTAATCAGCCCCAGCATTTT
CASSLGALNQPQHF
>TRBJ1-1|-|-|TRBV10-3
TGTGCCATCAGTGACAGGGAGGGTACTGAAGCTTTCTTT
CAISDREGTEAFF
>TRBJ1-4|TRBD1|-|TRBV27
TGTGCCAGCAGTCCGATCTCCCCGGGACAGGGGTATGAAAAACTGTTTTTT
CASSPISPGQGYEKLFF
>TRBJ1-2|-|-|TRBV30
TGTGCCTGGAGTGTTCTGGGCAGCTATGGCTACACCTTC
CAWSVLGSYGYTF
>TRBJ1-2|-|few|TRBV10-3
TGTGCCATCAGCGAGGGCAGAGGGTACGGCTACACCTTC
CAISEGRGYGYTF
>TRBJ1-2|-|-|TRBV3-1/TRBV3-2
TGTGCCAGCAGCAGCGAACATATGGGCTACACCTTC
CASSSEHMGYTF
>TRBJ1-6|TRBD1|-|TRBV6-4
TGTGCCAGCAGTGAGGGACAGGGGCCACCCCTCCACTTT
CASSEGQGPPLHF
>TRBJ2-7|-|few|TRBV4-1
TGCGCCAGCAGCCAAGAACGGGTCTACGAGCAGTACTTC
CASSQERVYEQYF
>TRBJ2-5|TRBD1|-|TRBV29-1
TGCAGCGTAGGACAGGGGCCGTCAAGCGAGACCCAGTACTTC
CSVGQGPSSETQYF
>TRBJ1-5|TRBD1|-|TRBV2
TGTGCCAGCAGCCTCGACGAGGGACAGTCCAATCAGCCCCAGCATTTT
CASSLDEGQSNQPQHF
>TRBJ2-2|TRBD1|-|TRBV29-1
TGCAGCATTCCACTGAACCCAGGGACAGGGGTTATTACCGGGGAGCTGTTTTTT
CSIPLNPGTGVITGELFF
>TRBJ1-1|TRBD1|-|TRBV7-9
TGTGCCAGCAGCTTTTACAGGGGGCTTATTGGCACTGAAGCTTTCTTT
CASSFYRGLIGTEAFF
>TRBJ1-5|-|-|TRBV6-5
TGTGCCAGCAGTTCGGCAGGAAGACAGCCCCAGCATTTT
CASSSAGRQPQHF
>TRBJ1-1|-|many|TRBV6-5
TGTGCCAGCAGTTACGTCCAAACAGGGAGTACTGAAGCTTTCTTT
CASSYVQTGSTEAFF
>TRBJ1-2|TRBD1|-|TRBV6-1
TGTGCCAGCAGTGAAGTTGTCAGGGGGACCTGGGGCTACACCTTC
CASSEVVRGTWGYTF
>TRBJ1-2|-|-|TRBV5-6
TGTGCCAGCAGCTTGGGCGCCGCCTATGGCTACACCTTC
CASSLGAAYGYTF
>TRBJ2-7|TRBD1|-|TRBV5-1
TGCGCCAGCAGCACAGGACAGGGAAGGGCCGAGCAGTACTTC
CASSTGQGRAEQYF
>TRBJ1-3|-|-|TRBV7-2
TGTGCCAGCAGCCCTGACAGCCGCCGCTCTGGAAACACCATATATTTT
CASSPDSRRSGNTIYF
>TRBJ1-3|-|-|TRBV19
TGTGCCAGTAGTACTCTGGACAGCTCTGGAAACACCATATATTTT
CASSTLDSSGNTIYF
>TRBJ1-2|TRBD1|-|TRBV5-5
TGTGCCAGCAGCTTGGGGACAGGGTGGGCCTATGGCTACACCTTC
CASSLGTGWAYGYTF
>TRBJ2-5|-|-|TRBV4-2
TGTGCCAGCAGCAGACAGACGGGGGTTGAAGAGACCCAGTACTTC
CASSRQTGVEETQYF
>TRBJ2-1|TRBD1|-|TRBV5-1
TGCGCCAGCAGCTCAACCCACGGGACAGGTAGGGGGCCCTACAATGAGCAGTTCTTC
CASSSTHGTGRGPYNEQFF
>TRBJ1-1|-|-|TRBV6-5
TGTGCCAGCAGTTTCGACAGAAAGGGCACTGAAGCTTTCTTT
CASSFDRKGTEAFF
>TRBJ1-5|-|-|TRBV30
TGTGCCTGGACCTCAGGGAGGGGGAATCAGCCCCAGCATTTT
CAWTSGRGNQPQHF
>TRBJ1-3|-|once|TRBV30
TGTGCCTGGAGTGTAAGTCTGGCCTCTGGAAACACCATATATTTT
CAWSVSLASGNTIYF
>TRBJ1-5|-|-|TRBV6-5
TGTGCCAGCAGTTACCCGAGGGGCAATCAGCCCCAGCATTTT
CASSYPRGNQPQHF
>TRBJ2-3|TRBD2|-|TRBV15
TGTGCCACCAGCGGGGTGAAGGGACTAGCGGGAGCAGATACGCAGTATTTT
CATSGVKGLAGADTQYF
>TRBJ2-3|-|-|TRBV6-2/TRBV6-3
TGTGCCAGCAGTTGGGGCGGTTCCGGGACAGATACGCAGTATTTT
CASSWGGSGTDTQYF
>TRBJ1-5|TRBD1|-|TRBV6-4
TGTGCCAGCAGTGACGACTCCGGACAGGTGTACGATCAGCCCCAGCATTTT
CASSDDSGQVYDQPQHF
>TRBJ1-4|-|-|TRBV4-2
TGTGCCAGCAGCCAAGAAAAGGGGGTAAAACTGTTTTTT
CASSQEKGVKLFF
>TRBJ2-1|TRBD2|-|TRBV25-1
TGTGCCAGCAGTCTGACTAGCGGGGGGGCGTCCTACAATGAGCAGTTCTTC
CASSLTSGGASYNEQFF
>TRBJ1-3|-|-|TRBV30
TGTGCCAGAAGGACAGCTGGAAACACCATATATTTT
CARRTAGNTIYF
>TRBJ1-1|-|-|TRBV6-6
TGTGCCAGCAGTACACAGGGATGGGGGAACACTGAAGCTTTCTTT
CASSTQGWGNTEAFF
>TRBJ2-2|-|-|TRBV5-1
TGCGCCAGCAGCCAAAGGGGGTTGGACACCGGGGAGCTGTTTTTT
CASSQRGLDTGELFF
>TRBJ1-6|-|-|TRBV12-3/TRBV12-4
TGTGCCAGCAGACATAACAGGGATTCACCCCTCCACTTT
CASRHNRDSPLHF
>TRBJ2-7|TRBD2|-|TRBV5-4
TGTGCCAGCAGCTCCCCCCTTGCCAGCGGGGGGGTCCTAAGCTCCTACGAGCAGTACTTC
CASSSPLASGGVLSSYEQYF
>TRBJ2-3|-|-|TRBV28
TGTGCCAGCATCGCGGCAGGGGGCACAGATACGCAGTATTTT
CASIAAGGTDTQYF
>TRBJ2-2|TRBD2|-|TRBV7-9
TGTGCCAGCAGCTTTGTTCCGGGGGGGGACACCGGGGAGCTGTTTTTT
CASSFVPGGDTGELFF
>TRBJ1-3|-|-|TRBV19
TGTGCCAGTAGTATGAGCGGGGCCTCTGGAAACACCATATATTTT
CASSMSGASGNTIYF